These T cell receptor beta chains were read from a single sample in a study of cytomegalovirus exposure and HLA in healthy donors. The repertoire was sequenced with immunoSEQ multiplex PCR; TCRdb's copy has only in-frame clones and lacks some. This table holds some 65,000 clones, 75% found once. The sample taken for sequencing was PBMCs. The receptors were gathered from a woman aged 40 to 50 in good health and CMV-seropositive. CDR3s include the opening cysteine and the closing phenylalanine or tryptophan. A D gene is named only where the DNA matches it firmly. The size of a clone is reported for some rows only, either as once, few or many, or as a class for expanded clones.

>TRBV7-9|15|NA|NA|TRBJ1-2
TGTTCCAGCAGCCCAGGACAAGCCCCAGGGCATGGCTACACCTTC
CSSSPGQAPGHGYTF
>TRBV7-9|13|NA|NA|TRBJ2-1
TGTGCCAGCAGCTTAGCGGGGCCGAGTGAGCAGTTCTTC
CASSLAGPSEQFF
>TRBV9|21|NA|TRBD2|TRBJ2-1
TGTGCCAGCAGCGTGCTCGGACAGGCGGCTAGCGGGGTCAGCTCCTACAATGAGCAGTTCTTC
CASSVLGQAASGVSSYNEQFF
>TRBV13|16|NA|TRBD1|TRBJ2-1
TGTGCCAGCAGCCCAACTCTGGACAGGGGACGAGGTGAGCAGTTCTTC
CASSPTLDRGRGEQFF
>TRBV7-2|14|NA|TRBD1|TRBJ2-7
TGTGCCAGCAGCTCGGACAGGGGGCTGGGGGAGCAGTACTTC
CASSSDRGLGEQYF
>TRBV5-1|14|NA|NA|TRBJ1-1
TGCGCCAGCAGCTCGGGGGGGGGCTGGACTGAAGCTTTCTTT
CASSSGGGWTEAFF
>TRBV9|12|NA|NA|TRBJ1-2
TGTGCCAGCTCCAGGTGGGAGTATGGCTACACCTTC
CASSRWEYGYTF
>TRBV5-5|14|NA|NA|TRBJ1-3
TGTGCCAGCAGTTTAGACATCTCTGGAAACACCATATATTTT
CASSLDISGNTIYF
>TRBV11-2|14|NA|NA|TRBJ1-2
TGTGCCAGCAGCTTAGCGGCAGGGTCGGATGGCTACACCTTC
CASSLAAGSDGYTF
>TRBV19|14|NA|NA|TRBJ1-5
TGTGCCAGTAGTACCACAGGGTGGGCTCAGCCCCAGCATTTT
CASSTTGWAQPQHF
>TRBV12-5|15|NA|TRBD1|TRBJ2-4
TGTGCTAGTGGTCCCCCGGACAGGGGCAAAAACATTCAGTACTTC
CASGPPDRGKNIQYF
>TRBV14|15|NA|NA|TRBJ1-6
TGTGCCAGCAGCCAAGTCCTTGGGGGGGGTTCACCCCTCCACTTT
CASSQVLGGGSPLHF
>TRBV9|12|NA|NA|TRBJ1-2
TGTGCCAGCAGCGGGACCCCGGGAGGCTACACCTTC
CASSGTPGGYTF
>TRBV5-6|15|few|TRBD1|TRBJ1-5
TGTGCCAGCAGCTTATGGACAGGTAAAGATCAGCCCCAGCATTTT
CASSLWTGKDQPQHF
>TRBV27|15|NA|NA|TRBJ2-7
TGTGCCAGCAGTTTGAGGGGGGGCGCCGTGTCTGAGCAGTACTTC
CASSLRGGAVSEQYF
>TRBV29-1|13|NA|NA|TRBJ1-1
TGCAGCGTTGCCCAGACAGGGAACACTGAAGCTTTCTTT
CSVAQTGNTEAFF
>TRBV5-1|15|NA|TRBD1|TRBJ2-3
TGCGCCAGCAGCCCCCGGACAGGTAGCACAGATACGCAGTATTTT
CASSPRTGSTDTQYF
>TRBV29-1|12|NA|NA|TRBJ1-2
TGCAGCGCCCCCCAGGGCCCGCAGGGCTACACCTTC
CSAPQGPQGYTF
>TRBV5-1|14|NA|NA|TRBJ2-3
TGCGCCAGCAGCCCGTTCCCAGGCACAGATACGCAGTATTTT
CASSPFPGTDTQYF
>TRBV9|14|NA|NA|TRBJ1-6
TGTGCCAGCAGCGTAGCTATTGAGGGAACACCCCTCCACTTT
CASSVAIEGTPLHF
>TRBV4-1|15|NA|NA|TRBJ1-5
TGCGCCAGCAGCCAAGATTGGAGTAGCAATCAGCCCCAGCATTTT
CASSQDWSSNQPQHF
>TRBV6-1|13|NA|NA|TRBJ2-6
TGTGCCAGCACCGTGTCTGGGGCCAACGTCCTGACTTTC
CASTVSGANVLTF
>TRBV4-3|17|NA|NA|TRBJ1-5
TGCGCCAGCAGCCAATTCGACTCCCCACATGGCAATCAGCCCCAGCATTTT
CASSQFDSPHGNQPQHF
>TRBV7-8|14|once|NA|TRBJ1-5
TGTGCCAGCAGCTCCTCAGGGGGCAATCAGCCCCAGCATTTT
CASSSSGGNQPQHF
>TRBV5-1|16|NA|TRBD1|TRBJ2-7
TGCGCCAGCAGCTTTAGTCAACAGGGGGGATCCTACGAGCAGTACTTC
CASSFSQQGGSYEQYF
>TRBV9|16|NA|TRBD1|TRBJ1-4
TGTGCCAGCAGCGTAGGGACAGGGGGCGGTGGTGAAAAACTGTTTTTT
CASSVGTGGGGEKLFF
>TRBV9|15|NA|TRBD2|TRBJ2-1
TGTGCCAGCAGCCCAACGGGACTACTTCACAATGAGCAGTTCTTC
CASSPTGLLHNEQFF
>TRBV6-4|13|NA|NA|TRBJ1-2
TGTGCCAGCAGTGATGGACTTAACTATGGCTACACCTTC
CASSDGLNYGYTF
>TRBV7-9|12|NA|NA|TRBJ1-4
TGTGCCAGCAGCTTAGCTTCAGAAAAACTGTTTTTT
CASSLASEKLFF
>TRBV29-1|15|NA|NA|TRBJ1-1
TGCAGCGTTGGGCTCTGGGGGGGTCGGGAAACTGAAGCTTTCTTT
CSVGLWGGRETEAFF
>TRBV7-9|14|NA|NA|TRBJ1-3
TGTGCCAGCAGCAAAGGAGGAACTGGAAACACCATATATTTT
CASSKGGTGNTIYF
>TRBV18|15|NA|TRBD1|TRBJ2-7
TGTGCCAGCTCACCATCCGGGACAGGGGGGCGCGAGCAGTACTTC
CASSPSGTGGREQYF
>TRBV7-6|18|NA|TRBD2|TRBJ2-1
TGTGCCAGCAGCTTAGTTTTGGGACTAGCGGGGGGGCCGGAGGAGCAGTTCTTC
CASSLVLGLAGGPEEQFF
>TRBV21-1|20|NA|NA|TRBJ2-1
TGTGCCAGCAGCAAAGGGCCTAGCGGGGGGGCCTTCGGCTCCTACAATGAGCAGTTCTTC
CASSKGPSGGAFGSYNEQFF
>TRBV5-1|15|NA|TRBD1|TRBJ1-5
TGCGCCAGCAGCTTGGCGACAGGGGCCAATCAGCCCCAGCATTTT
CASSLATGANQPQHF
>TRBV5-4|13|NA|NA|TRBJ1-1
TGTGCCAGCAGCGCGGGTGAGAACACTGAAGCTTTCTTT
CASSAGENTEAFF
>TRBV15|13|few|TRBD1|TRBJ1-2
TGTGCCACCAGCAGAGTTAAACAGGGGCTGGGGACCTTC
CATSRVKQGLGTF
>TRBV5-6|11|NA|NA|TRBJ2-2
TGTGCCAGCAGCTTCAGCGGGGAGCTGTTTTTT
CASSFSGELFF
>TRBV7-9|14|NA|TRBD2|TRBJ2-7
TGTGCCAGCAGCTCCCCGGGACTATCCTACGAGCAGTACTTC
CASSSPGLSYEQYF
>TRBV12-5|17|NA|TRBD2|TRBJ2-2
TGTGCTAGTGGTTCCAACGGACTAGCGGTATACACCGGGGAGCTGTTTTTT
CASGSNGLAVYTGELFF
>TRBV27|15|NA|NA|TRBJ1-5
TGTGCCAGCAGTTTAAGTGCGGGGTCCAATCAGCCCCAGCATTTT
CASSLSAGSNQPQHF
>TRBV6-5|13|NA|NA|TRBJ1-5
TGTGCCAGCACTCGGGGGAGCGGTCAGCCCCAGCATTTT
CASTRGSGQPQHF
>TRBV30|14|many|NA|TRBJ1-1
TGTGCCTGGACCTCTAGCCCCGCCGGGACAGAAGCTTTCTTT
CAWTSSPAGTEAFF
>TRBV9|14|NA|NA|TRBJ1-2
TGTGCCAGCAGCGTAGCTGAACAGAACTATGGCTACACCTTC
CASSVAEQNYGYTF
>TRBV30|17|few|TRBD1|TRBJ1-3
TGTGCCTGGAGTGTACTTGGGGACAGAGGATCTGGAAACACCATATATTTT
CAWSVLGDRGSGNTIYF
>TRBV5-1|15|NA|TRBD2|TRBJ2-1
TGCGCCAGCAGCCTTAGCGGGGGCCTTCCCAATGAGCAGTTCTTC
CASSLSGGLPNEQFF
>TRBV10-3|17|once|NA|TRBJ1-2
TGTGCCATCAGTGAGTCAGGGCCAGGGGTCACTAACTATGGCTACACCTTC
CAISESGPGVTNYGYTF
>TRBV6-6|16|NA|NA|TRBJ1-5
TGTGCCAGCAGTTACCTCACCCAGGGTAGCAATCAGCCCCAGCATTTT
CASSYLTQGSNQPQHF
>TRBV23-1|14|few|TRBD1|TRBJ2-7
TGCGCCAGCAGGGGACAGGAAAACTCCTACGAGCAGTACTTC
CASRGQENSYEQYF
>TRBV25-1|17|NA|TRBD1|TRBJ1-4
TGTGCCAGCAGTACGGGACAGGGGGGTTTCACTAATGAAAAACTGTTTTTT
CASSTGQGGFTNEKLFF
>TRBV7-2|14|NA|NA|TRBJ2-7
TGTGCCAGCAGCTCACGGGACACATATAACGAGCAGTACTTC
CASSSRDTYNEQYF
>TRBV6-4|15|NA|NA|TRBJ2-3
TGTGCCAGCAGCTCTTTGCAGGGGTCCACAGATACGCAGTATTTT
CASSSLQGSTDTQYF
>TRBV6-5|14|NA|TRBD2|TRBJ2-3
TGTGCCAGCAGTACACTAGCGGGGGAGGATACGCAGTATTTT
CASSTLAGEDTQYF
>TRBV19|15|once|NA|TRBJ1-5
TGTGCCAGTAGTAGGTACAGGGAAAGCAATCAGCCCCAGCATTTT
CASSRYRESNQPQHF